This section outlines one T cell receptor (beta chain) sequence together with its context. This entry comes from a study of blood T cell repertoires in COVID-19. Germline CDR1 and CDR2: SQVTM and ANQGSEA. Trimming left V 8 bases short and J 6 bases short, with 23 bases between. The CDR3 length is 14 residues. Data came from immunoSEQ multiplex PCR; TCRdb stores just in-frame clones and leaves some out. This table has about 310,000 clones, around 90% appearing once. The chain links TRBV29-1 to TRBJ2-7; D perhaps matches TRBD2 (6 bases). This receptor was taken from a young woman with acute COVID-19. The sequencing input was PBMCs or T cells enriched from blood (not recorded which). CDR3 coding DNA: TGCAGCCCCGCCCGGGAGATGAAAGGAAGCGAGCAGTACTTC. The encoded protein is CSPAREMKGSEQYF.